This is a list of T cell receptor beta chains from one sample in a study of T cell repertoires in cytomegalovirus infection. From the reads, TCRdb called clonotypes with MiXCR, one entry per CDR3 protein. Of 85,000 to 130,000 distinct CDR3 sequences in the sample, 20% to 30% were seen once. Sequenced: CD8+ T cells from PBMCs. The receptors stem from a human donor in good health (CMV status not recorded). Some clones in this sample may be carry-over from other donors' samples. The CDR3 runs from the conserved cysteine through the conserved F or W. D genes are given only for firm matches. A clone size is listed for some rows: how often the clone was seen (once, few, many), or a class if it is expanded.

d_call	clone_size	j_call	v_call	cdr3_nt	cdr3_aa
.	.	TRBJ1-2	TRBV29-1	TGCAGCGTTTGGCACAGGCCCTATGGCTACACCTTC	CSVWHRPYGYTF
.	.	TRBJ2-7	TRBV9	TGTGCCAGCAGCGAGGACCTCGACGAGCAGTACTTC	CASSEDLDEQYF
.	.	TRBJ2-3	TRBV7-9	TGTGCCAGCAGCCAGACAGCAGATACGCAGTATTTT	CASSQTADTQYF
.	few	TRBJ2-1	TRBV11-2	TGTGCCAGCAGCTTCGGGGCGGTGGAGCAGTTCTTC	CASSFGAVEQFF
.	many	TRBJ2-7	TRBV12-3/TRBV12-4	TGTGCCAGCAGTTTAGGGACAGTGCAGTACGAGCAGTACTTC	CASSLGTVQYEQYF
.	few	TRBJ1-2	TRBV6-5	TGTGCCAGCAGTTACTCCCTTGAGGGCCCGGGCCTTTCGGATGGCTACACCTTC	CASSYSLEGPGLSDGYTF
.	few	TRBJ2-3	TRBV6-2/TRBV6-3	TGTGCCAGCACCACGCCTGGGGCGATCACAGATACGCAGTATTTT	CASTTPGAITDTQYF
TRBD2	.	TRBJ2-7	TRBV20-1	TGCAGTGCTGATACTAGCGGGGGGACCGAGCAGTACTTC	CSADTSGGTEQYF
.	few	TRBJ2-3	TRBV7-2	TGTGCCAGCAGCGGAACTAGGGGGGCTTGGGGGAGCTCAGATACGCAGTATTTT	CASSGTRGAWGSSDTQYF
.	few	TRBJ1-1	TRBV7-6	TGTGCCAGCAGCTTGAGGGGAGGCGATTCCGAAGCTTTCTTT	CASSLRGGDSEAFF
.	.	TRBJ2-7	TRBV14	TGTGCCAGCAGCCAAGATCGGACTGAACGGCAGTACTTC	CASSQDRTERQYF
.	many	TRBJ2-7	TRBV28	TGTGCCAGCAGTCAATTTAATACAGGCAACTACGAGCAGTACTTC	CASSQFNTGNYEQYF
TRBD1	once	TRBJ2-5	TRBV15	TGTGCCACCAGCAGAGAAGGGGGCTATCAAGAGACCCAGTACTTC	CATSREGGYQETQYF
TRBD1	.	TRBJ1-5	TRBV7-9	TGTGCCAGCAGCTTAGAGACAGGGGGTGTAAGTCAGCCCCAGCATTTT	CASSLETGGVSQPQHF
.	few	TRBJ2-3	TRBV12-3/TRBV12-4	TGTGCCAGCAGTTTAGAGTCAGCTAGCACAGATACGCAGTATTTT	CASSLESASTDTQYF
.	.	TRBJ2-1	TRBV6-5	TGTGCCAGCAGTTACGGGCAGGGATTAGGTGAGCAGTTCTTC	CASSYGQGLGEQFF
.	few	TRBJ2-6	TRBV6-1	TGTGCCAGCGGGGAGGGGGCCAACGTCCTGACTTTC	CASGEGANVLTF
.	few	TRBJ2-6	TRBV27	TGTGCCAGCAGTTTATTATCTTTTGAGATATCTGGGGCCAACGTCCTGACTTTC	CASSLLSFEISGANVLTF
.	few	TRBJ2-5	TRBV29-1	TGCAGCGTTCCGAGGACTCAAGAGACCCAGTACTTC	CSVPRTQETQYF
TRBD2	many	TRBJ2-3	TRBV12-5	TGTGCTAGTGGTTTGGTACGGGGGGGCCCGGAAGATACGCAGTATTTT	CASGLVRGGPEDTQYF
TRBD1	many	TRBJ2-7	TRBV7-6	TGTGCCAGCAGCTTTGGGGACAGTGTTTACGAGCAGTACTTC	CASSFGDSVYEQYF
.	many	TRBJ1-2	TRBV7-8	TGTGCCAGCAGCTTCGAGCTAACAGGGAACTATGGCTACACCTTC	CASSFELTGNYGYTF
.	few	TRBJ2-7	TRBV28	TGTGCCAGCAGTTTTAGGGGTGACTACGAGCAGTACTTC	CASSFRGDYEQYF